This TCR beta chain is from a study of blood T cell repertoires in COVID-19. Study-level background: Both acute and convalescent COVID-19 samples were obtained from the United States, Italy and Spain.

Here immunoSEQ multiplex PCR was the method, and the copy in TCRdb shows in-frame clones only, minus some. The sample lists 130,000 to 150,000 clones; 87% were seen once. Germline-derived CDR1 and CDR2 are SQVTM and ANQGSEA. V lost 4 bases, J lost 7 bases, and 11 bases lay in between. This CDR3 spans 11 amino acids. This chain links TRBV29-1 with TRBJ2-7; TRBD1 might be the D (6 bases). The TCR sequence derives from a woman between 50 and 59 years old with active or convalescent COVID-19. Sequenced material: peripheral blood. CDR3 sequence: CSVGGGQEQYF. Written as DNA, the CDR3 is TGCAGCGTTGGAGGGGGACAAGAGCAGTACTTC.